This TCR beta chain was recovered during a study of PD-1 and CTLA-4 blockade in melanoma. The CDR3 loop spans 14 amino acids. V lost 1 base and J 1 base, leaving 8 bases between the germline ends. Germline V gene lookup returns CDR1 SGHAT and CDR2 FQNNGV. The count of this clone is one. The repertoire was sequenced with immunoSEQ multiplex PCR; TCRdb's copy has only in-frame clones and lacks some. The table includes 16,000 or so clones, 60% to 75% detected once. This TCR was sampled from a human donor with melanoma. This rearrangement joins TRBV11-2 to TRBJ2-7; D gene ambiguous. The sample in question was CD8+ T cells from peripheral blood, obtained before anti-PD-1 treatment. CDR3 bases: TGTGCCAGCAGCTTAGGTTCCGGATCCTACGAGCAGTACTTC. Amino acid sequence: CASSLGSGSYEQYF.